This T cell receptor (beta chain) is from a study of cytomegalovirus exposure and HLA in healthy donors. V was shortened by 3 bases and J by 1 base, with 10 bases between the two germline ends. The CDR3 sequence is 14 residues long. Germline lookup yields CDR1 SGHRS and CDR2 YFSETQ. Points from the study as a whole: The authors confirmed in vitro that three CMV-associated chains were specific for CMV antigens. A later analysis revealed that TCR association rates differed between HLA loci, peaking at DRB1 and bottoming out at HLA-C. TCR sequences were mostly rare, though some public TCRs occurred in many donors. A later analysis associated 16,951 TCR beta sequences with HLA alleles at a 0.05 false discovery rate.

Primers: 60 Vbeta forward and 13 Jbeta reverse. Clones were sequenced by immunoSEQ multiplex PCR, and TCRdb holds only the in-frame ones, with some missing. The sample includes 90,000 or so clones, 70% to 80% of them seen just once. As for this clone: Its antigen remains unidentified.

The rearrangement joins TRBV5-1 to TRBJ1-1; D gene uncertain. Sequenced material: PBMCs. The clonotype originates from a woman in her forties or fifties in good health and CMV-seropositive. The CDR3 reads CASSWRGRNTEAFF. The CDR3 DNA sequence: TGCGCCAGCAGCTGGCGCGGTCGGAACACTGAAGCTTTCTTT.